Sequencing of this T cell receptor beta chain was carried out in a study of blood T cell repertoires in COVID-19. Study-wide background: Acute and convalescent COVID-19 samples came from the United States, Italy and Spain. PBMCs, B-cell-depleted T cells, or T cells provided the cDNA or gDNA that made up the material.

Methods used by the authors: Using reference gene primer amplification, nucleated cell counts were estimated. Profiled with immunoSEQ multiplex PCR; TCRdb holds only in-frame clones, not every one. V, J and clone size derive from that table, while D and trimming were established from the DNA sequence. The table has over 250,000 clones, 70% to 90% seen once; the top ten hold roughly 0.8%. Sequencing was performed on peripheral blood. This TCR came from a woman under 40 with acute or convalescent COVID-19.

Here the CDR3 DNA reads TGTGCCAGCTCTCCTCAGGGGAACACTGAAGCTTTCTTT. Amino acids: CASSPQGNTEAFF. This chain connects TRBV6-5 to TRBJ1-1; a possible D gene is TRBD1 (5 bases). V lost 8 bases and J lost 1, with 11 bases in between. The CDR3 sequence is 13 residues long. Germline V gene data show CDR1 as MNHEY and CDR2 as SVGAGI.